The entry below gives a single T cell receptor beta chain sequence along with its context. Its target is not known. The data stem from a study of shared clonotypes between healthy human individuals. The CDR3 sequence is 18 residues long. CDR1 and CDR2 (germline): SGHNT, YYREEE (reference sequence). The V segment lost 4 bases and the J segment 0 bases; nucleotides outside the gene matches: 13. Study processing details: As immunoSEQ supplied junction-only sequences (without quality scores), filtering differed. Clones were sequenced by immunoSEQ multiplex PCR, and TCRdb holds only the in-frame ones, with some missing. From that table come the V and J calls and clone size; the DNA was used to work out D and trimming. Of about 1.1 million clones in the sample, roughly 77% are singletons; the top ten hold 0.89%. Study outcomes and limitations: Estimated richness values were generally larger in naive subsets than in memory subsets.

Sequencing was carried out using memory CD4+ T cells from PBMCs. The sample's subset: CD45RA-negative fraction. J is TRBJ2-4 and V is TRBV5-4; 7 bases are a match to TRBD2. The receptor was derived from a man between 18 and 35 years old in good health. Some clones in this sample may be carry-over from other donors' samples. The CDR3 spells CASSQRVGGKLAKNIQYF. The CDR3 DNA sequence: TGTGCCAGCAGCCAGAGGGTCGGGGGGAAACTAGCCAAAAACATTCAGTACTTC.